The 24 T cell receptor beta chains below come from one sample, sequenced in a study of blood T cells in healthy people across ages. With a J-beta primer mix and a sample-barcoded 5' primer, a second PCR ran 7 to 11 cycles. TCRdb called the 5' RACE reads again in MiXCR, with one record for every CDR3 protein. The sample carries about a million distinct CDR3 sequences, about 48% recorded once. The sequenced sample consisted of blood. Receptor source: a man younger than 45 in good health.

CDR3 loop: CSVISGNTGELFF. In nucleotides, the CDR3 is TGCAGTGTCATCTCCGGTAACACCGGGGAGCTGTTTTTT. The genes are TRBV20-1 and TRBJ2-2; D ambiguous. This CDR3 has 13 amino acids. Trimming removed 7 bases at V and 2 bases at J, with 11 bases between. Germline-derived CDR1 and CDR2 are DFQATT and SNEGSKA (reference sequence).

This chain uses TRBV6-6 with TRBJ2-3; D is uncertain. The V gene's germline CDR1 is MNHNY and CDR2 SVGAGI (reference sequence). The V end lost 0 bases, the J end lost 0 bases, and 13 bases lay between the germline ends. The CDR3 sequence is 17 residues long. The CDR3, as DNA: TGTGCCAGCAGTTACTCGTCCAGGATCGAAAGCACAGATACGCAGTATTTT. It translates to CASSYSSRIESTDTQYF.

The sample holds a few counts of this clonotype. V usage is TRBV5-1 and J usage is TRBJ2-7; either TRBD1 or TRBD2 may fit D (5 bases each). The ends were cut back, 2 bases at V and 7 bases at J, with 13 bases in the middle. CDR3 length: 13 residues. The germline gives CDR1 SGHRS, CDR2 YFSETQ. This chain's CDR3 is CASSFRDPWEQYF. The CDR3 nucleotides are TGCGCCAGCAGCTTCCGGGACCCTTGGGAGCAGTACTTC.

The V and J genes are TRBV7-9 and TRBJ2-1; TRBD1 or TRBD2 may be the D gene (5 bases each). The V end was cut by 5 bases, the J end by 8 bases, with 22 bases between. Germline assignment: CDR1 SEHNR and CDR2 FQNEAQ (reference sequence). This CDR3 spans 16 amino acids. CDR3 in amino acids: CASSQRRSYGGYEQFF. CDR3 coding DNA: TGTGCCAGCAGCCAACGTAGGAGTTATGGGGGTTATGAGCAGTTCTTC.

This clonotype has just one count. The V gene is TRBV5-4, the J gene TRBJ2-1, with 11 bases identical to TRBD1. Germline CDR1 and CDR2: SGHNT and YYREEE (reference sequence). The length of the CDR3 is 18 residues. The ends lost 5 bases at V and 7 bases at J; junction bases unmatched: 17. The CDR3: CASSNNGRDRGALNEQFF. CDR3 coding DNA: TGTGCCAGCAGTAATAACGGAAGGGACAGGGGGGCTTTGAATGAGCAGTTCTTC.

The V and J genes are TRBV6-6 and TRBJ1-2, with a possible D match to TRBD1 (6 bases). Trimming pared 5 bases from V and 1 base from J, leaving 14 bases between. The CDR3 spans 15 residues. Germline CDR1 and CDR2: MNHNY and SVGAGI (reference sequence). CDR3 amino acids: CASSPTGGSNYGYTF. Written as DNA, the CDR3 is TGTGCCAGCAGTCCGACCGGGGGCAGTAACTATGGCTACACCTTC.

V usage is TRBV15 and J usage is TRBJ2-3; 9 bases align to TRBD1. The length of the CDR3 is 15 residues. The V gene's germline CDR1 is LNHNV and CDR2 YYDKDF (reference sequence). The V gene end was trimmed by 3 bases and the J gene end by 6 bases; junction bases not matched to a gene: 7. The CDR3 here is CATSRHRTGEDTQYF. DNA of the CDR3: TGTGCCACCAGCAGGCATCGGACAGGGGAGGATACGCAGTATTTT.

The genes are TRBV7-2 and TRBJ1-5; D is ambiguous. Germline-derived CDR1 and CDR2 are SGHTA and FQGNSA. V gave up 3 bases and J gave up 2 bases, with 8 bases separating them. This CDR3 comprises 14 residues. The CDR3, as DNA: TGTGCCAGCAGCTTCGCCTGGGGCAATCAGCCCCAGCATTTT. Translating gives CASSFAWGNQPQHF.

In its sample, this clonotype was seen a few times. The V call is TRBV7-8, the J call TRBJ1-2; tentative D call: TRBD1 (5 bases). Germline loops: CDR1 SGHVS, CDR2 FQNEAQ. The CDR3 is made up of 14 amino acids. V shed 5 bases and J shed 2 bases, with 12 bases lying between them. The CDR3 sequence: CASSVKQDNYGYTF. DNA of the CDR3: TGTGCCAGCAGCGTAAAACAGGACAACTATGGCTACACCTTC.

This sequence joins TRBV29-1 and TRBJ2-1; 8 bases are a match to TRBD2. In germline, CDR1 is SQVTM, CDR2 ANQGSEA. V lost 7 bases, J lost 0 bases, and 14 bases stayed unmatched. This CDR3 has 17 residues. In DNA, the CDR3 is TGCAGCGGACTTTCGCGGGGGGCTCTTAGCTCCTACAATGAGCAGTTCTTC. It translates to CSGLSRGALSSYNEQFF.

The chain links TRBV6-1 to TRBJ1-5; TRBD1 is a possible D gene (6 bases). The CDR3 is 14 amino acids. The ends were cut back, 0 bases at V and 7 bases at J, with 10 bases in the middle. Germline CDR1 MNHNS, CDR2 SASEGT. CDR3 DNA sequence: TGTGCCAGCAGTGAAGCGGGGACAAGCCAGCCCCAGCATTTT. Its translation: CASSEAGTSQPQHF.

This sequence joins TRBV4-2 and TRBJ2-1; 7 bases are shared with TRBD1. V was clipped by 0 bases and J by 4 bases; unmatched bases: 3. Germline assignment: CDR1 LGHNA and CDR2 YNFKEQ. This CDR3 has 15 residues. The CDR3 bases are TGTGCCAGCAGCCAAGAGAGACAGGGATACAATGAGCAGTTCTTC. Protein product: CASSQERQGYNEQFF.

Comments on this clonotype: A single base separates this from a much larger clone, so it may be a read error. CDR3 region: CASSFWQGDLQETQYF. CDR3 DNA sequence: TGTGCCAGCAGTTTCTGGCAGGGTGACCTCCAAGAGACCCAGTACTTC. The genes are TRBV27 and TRBJ2-5; TRBD1 is a possible D gene (5 bases). Germline-derived CDR1 and CDR2 are MNHEY and SMNVEV (reference sequence). The CDR3 consists of 16 residues. Trimming stripped 3 bases from V and 1 base from J, with 15 bases between.

The rearrangement uses TRBV20-1 and TRBJ2-3; D might be TRBD2 (6 bases). The CDR3 has 16 residues. The germline V gene encodes CDR1 DFQATT and CDR2 SNEGSKA (reference sequence). The V end was cut by 3 bases, the J end by 3 bases, with 19 bases between. The CDR3 nucleotides read TGCAGTGCTAGGCCCCGACGCGGGGCAGGGACAGATACGCAGTATTTT. Translated, it gives CSARPRRGAGTDTQYF.

About this clonotype itself: A junction boundary mismatches the germline segment, possibly from a read error. The CDR3 loop is CANSEGTGYNEQFF. The CDR3 DNA reads TGTGCCAACAGTGAGGGGACAGGTTACAATGAGCAGTTCTTC. This chain uses TRBV2 with TRBJ2-1, with TRBD1 matching over 8 bases. This CDR3 spans 14 amino acids. Per the germline V gene, CDR1 is SNHLY and CDR2 is FYNNEI.

This clonotype was recorded a few times. The chain has TRBV20-1 and TRBJ2-7; TRBD1 might be the D (5 bases). CDR1 and CDR2 (germline): DFQATT, SNEGSKA (reference sequence). Trimming took off 4 bases at V and 3 bases at J, with 7 bases between the two ends. This CDR3 is 11 amino acids long. Here the CDR3 reads CSANRGYEQYF. The CDR3 DNA sequence: TGCAGTGCTAATAGGGGCTACGAGCAGTACTTC.

The rearrangement links TRBV20-1 to TRBJ1-3, with 9 bases matching TRBD1. CDR1 DFQATT and CDR2 SNEGSKA come from the germline V gene (reference sequence). The CDR3 totals 14 residues. After removal of 6 bases from V and 0 bases from J, the junction contained 3 bases not matched to a gene. The CDR3 sequence is CSAADRGSGNTIYF. In DNA, the CDR3 is TGCAGTGCGGCGGACAGGGGCTCTGGAAACACCATATATTTT.

There are a few counts of this clonotype. The J gene is TRBJ1-5, the V gene TRBV7-2, with D possibly TRBD1 on 6 matching bases. Germline lookup yields CDR1 SGHTA and CDR2 FQGNSA. V lost 3 bases, J lost 7 bases, and 16 bases lay in between. The CDR3 length is 15 residues. As DNA, the CDR3 is TGTGCCAGCAGCTTGGGTGCAGGGGTACAACAGCCCCAGCATTTT. Translation gives CASSLGAGVQQPQHF.

This clonotype was detected once. The chain links TRBV29-1 to TRBJ1-1; D gene unclear. Between the trimmed V and J ends, which lost 5 bases and 0 bases, there was a span of 10 bases. Germline V CDR1 and CDR2: SQVTM, ANQGSEA. This CDR3 has 13 amino acids. For the CDR3, the DNA is TGCAGCGTTTCGACACGCTTGAACACTGAAGCTTTCTTT. It encodes CSVSTRLNTEAFF.

The chain is built from TRBV27 and TRBJ1-6; D remains unclear. The CDR3 has 16 residues. The V end lost 2 bases, the J end lost 0 bases, and 8 bases lay between the germline ends. Germline V CDR1 and CDR2: MNHEY, SMNVEV (reference sequence). This chain's CDR3 is CASSLIQRSYNSPLHF. The CDR3 DNA is TGTGCCAGCAGTTTAATACAGCGCTCCTATAATTCACCCCTCCACTTT.

Concerning this clonotype: The junction differs from germline at one of its ends, possibly a read error. V and J are TRBV20-1 and TRBJ2-1; TRBD1 is a possible D gene (5 bases). There are 17 residues in the CDR3. Germline assignment: CDR1 DFQATT and CDR2 SNEGSKA (reference sequence). CDR3 sequence reads: CSARDQGSTYSYNEQSF. The CDR3 nucleotides read TGCAGTGCTAGGGATCAGGGCTCAACATACTCCTACAATGAGCAGTCCTTC.

The sample holds a few counts of this clonotype. The chain recombines TRBV5-1 with TRBJ2-3; a possible D gene is TRBD2 (5 bases). The germline V and J ends were trimmed by 0 bases and 8 bases, with 16 bases remaining between them. CDR1 and CDR2 (germline): SGHRS, YFSETQ. This CDR3 comprises 15 residues. CDR3 nucleotide sequence: TGCGCCAGCAGCTTGGCCGAGGGCAGCTCCATTACGCAGTATTTT. It encodes CASSLAEGSSITQYF.

The rearrangement uses TRBV12-3 or TRBV12-4 and TRBJ2-7; D might be TRBD2 (5 bases). The DNA end favors TRBJ2-5, so the J call may be wrong. CDR3 size: 12 residues. CDR3 DNA sequence: TGTGCCAGCACCAGTGAGGGCCAGACCCAGTACTTC. Translation: CASTSEGQTQYF.

The V call is TRBV29-1, the J call TRBJ2-4, with D possibly being TRBD1 or TRBD2 (5 bases each). The last part of the DNA fits TRBJ2-7 better; the J call may be wrong. Germline V gene data show CDR1 as SQVTM and CDR2 as ANQGSEA. The CDR3 has 16 amino acids. In nucleotides, the CDR3 is TGCAGCGTTGAAGATTCATTCCGGGGCTCAAAGAACGAGCAGTACTTC. Translation: CSVEDSFRGSKNEQYF.